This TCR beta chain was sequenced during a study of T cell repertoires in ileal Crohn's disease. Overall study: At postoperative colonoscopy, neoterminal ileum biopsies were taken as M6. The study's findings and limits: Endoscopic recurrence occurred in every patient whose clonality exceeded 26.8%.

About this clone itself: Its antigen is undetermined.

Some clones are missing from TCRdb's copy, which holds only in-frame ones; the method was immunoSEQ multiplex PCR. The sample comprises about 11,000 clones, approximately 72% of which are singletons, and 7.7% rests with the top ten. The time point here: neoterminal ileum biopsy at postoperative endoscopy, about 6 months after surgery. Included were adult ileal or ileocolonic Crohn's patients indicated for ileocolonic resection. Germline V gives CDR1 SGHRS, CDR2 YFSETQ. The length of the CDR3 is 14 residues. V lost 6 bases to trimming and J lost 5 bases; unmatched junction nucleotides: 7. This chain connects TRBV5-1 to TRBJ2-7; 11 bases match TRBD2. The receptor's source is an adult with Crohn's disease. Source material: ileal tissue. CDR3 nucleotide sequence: TGCGCCAGCAACCGACTAGCGGGATCCCACGAGCAGTACTTC. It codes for CASNRLAGSHEQYF.